The 6 T cell receptor beta chains below were found in one sample sequenced in a study of graft-versus-host responses after intestinal transplantation. Produced via immunoSEQ multiplex PCR; TCRdb's table is partial and in-frame only. The sample records approximately 90,000 clones, roughly 90% being singletons. These receptors have no identified antigens. The source was unstimulated CD4+ T cells sorted from spleen or lymph node cells, collected before transplant. These receptors were obtained from a human donor who was the organ donor for an intestinal transplant.

The rearrangement joins TRBV5-6 to TRBJ2-1; 12 bases are shared with TRBD2. CDR1 and CDR2 from the germline V gene are SGHDT and YYEEEE. With 7 bases clipped from V and 9 bases from J, the junction kept 17 bases outside the gene matches. CDR3 length: 17 amino acids. Here the CDR3 reads CASFQIRRTSGISEQFF. In DNA form, the CDR3 reads TGTGCCAGCTTTCAGATTCGGAGGACTAGCGGGATTAGTGAGCAGTTCTTC. The full variable domain, completed using reference TRBV5-6 and TRBJ2-1, is DAGVTQSPTHLIKTRGQQVTLRCSPKSGHDTVSWYQQALGQGPQFIFQYYEEEERQRGNFPDRFSGHQFPNYSSELNVNALLLGDSALYLCASFQIRRTSGISEQFFGPGTRLTVL.

The chain carries TRBV11-1 and TRBJ2-1, with 7 nucleotides matching TRBD2. The CDR3 totals 15 residues. Per the germline V gene, CDR1 is SGHAT and CDR2 is FQDESV (reference sequence). V gave up 2 bases and J gave up 5 bases; unmatched junction bases: 6. CDR3 amino acids: CASSLRGLDNNEQFF. The CDR3 DNA is TGTGCCAGCAGCTTAAGAGGACTAGACAACAATGAGCAGTTCTTC.

The chain recombines TRBV27 with TRBJ2-3; 8 bases are shared with TRBD2. This CDR3 has 14 amino acids. Germline V lookup: CDR1 MNHEY, CDR2 SMNVEV (reference sequence). V was pared by 3 bases and J by 5 bases, with 4 bases of the junction left unmatched. The CDR3 DNA reads as TGTGCCAGCAGTTTGGGAGCGGGGGAAGATACGCAGTATTTT. Protein product: CASSLGAGEDTQYF.

V usage is TRBV6-1 and J usage is TRBJ1-2; weak D call: TRBD1 (6 bases). CDR3 length: 15 residues. Trimming pared 6 bases from V and 0 bases from J, leaving 14 bases between. Germline V gene sequence: CDR1 MNHNS, CDR2 SASEGT. The CDR3 spells CASRVTGRSNYGYTF. For the CDR3, the DNA is TGTGCCAGCAGGGTTACAGGGCGTTCTAACTATGGCTACACCTTC.

This clone was observed a single time. V gene TRBV19 combines with J gene TRBJ2-7, with 7 bases that match TRBD1. Germline V gives CDR1 LNHDA, CDR2 SQIVND (reference sequence). The length of the CDR3 is 14 residues. The ends lost 4 bases at V and 1 base at J; junction bases unmatched: 4. CDR3 nucleotides: TGTGCCAGTAGTACTCAACAGGGGTCCTACGAGCAGTACTTC. This sequence encodes CASSTQQGSYEQYF.

The chain links TRBV5-4 to TRBJ1-4; D may be TRBD1 (6 bases). CDR1 is SGHNT, CDR2 YYREEE, per germline (reference sequence). The V end lost 4 bases, the J end lost 0 bases, and 16 bases lay between the germline ends. This CDR3 region has 17 residues. The DNA for the CDR3 is TGTGCCAGCAGCGCCTGGGGGCCCGTTGCAACTAATGAAAAACTGTTTTTT. Its protein is CASSAWGPVATNEKLFF.